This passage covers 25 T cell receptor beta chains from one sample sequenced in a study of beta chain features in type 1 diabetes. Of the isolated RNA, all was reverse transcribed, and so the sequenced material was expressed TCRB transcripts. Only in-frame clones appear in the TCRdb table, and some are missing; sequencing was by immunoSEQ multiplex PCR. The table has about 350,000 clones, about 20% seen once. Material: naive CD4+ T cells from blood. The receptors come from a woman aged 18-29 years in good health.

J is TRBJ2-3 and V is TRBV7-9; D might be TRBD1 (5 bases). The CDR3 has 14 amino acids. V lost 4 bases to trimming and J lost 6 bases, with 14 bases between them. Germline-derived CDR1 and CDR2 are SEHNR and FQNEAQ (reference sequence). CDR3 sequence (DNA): TGTGCCAGCAGCTACGACAGTTCGTCTGATACGCAGTATTTT. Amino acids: CASSYDSSSDTQYF.

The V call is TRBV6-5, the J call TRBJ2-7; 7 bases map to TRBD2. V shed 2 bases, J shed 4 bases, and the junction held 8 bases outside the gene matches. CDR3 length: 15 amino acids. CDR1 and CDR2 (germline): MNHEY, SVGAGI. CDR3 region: CASSYSGRGDYEQYF. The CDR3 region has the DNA TGTGCCAGCAGTTACAGCGGCCGGGGGGATTACGAGCAGTACTTC.

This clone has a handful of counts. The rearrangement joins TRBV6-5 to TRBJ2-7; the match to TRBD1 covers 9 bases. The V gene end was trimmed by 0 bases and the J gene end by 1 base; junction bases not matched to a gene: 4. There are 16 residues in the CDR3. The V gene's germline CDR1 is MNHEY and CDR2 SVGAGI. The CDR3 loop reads CASSYSTQGASYEQYF. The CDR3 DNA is TGTGCCAGCAGTTACTCGACACAGGGGGCGTCCTACGAGCAGTACTTC.

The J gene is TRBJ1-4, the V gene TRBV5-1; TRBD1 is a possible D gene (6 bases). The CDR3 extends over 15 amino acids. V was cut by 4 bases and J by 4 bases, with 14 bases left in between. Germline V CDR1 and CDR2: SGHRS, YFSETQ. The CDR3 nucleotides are TGCGCCAGCAGCCCGCAGACAGGAAGTAATGAAAAACTGTTTTTT. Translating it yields CASSPQTGSNEKLFF. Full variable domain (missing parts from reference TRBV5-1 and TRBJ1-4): KAGVTQTPRYLIKTRGQQVTLSCSPISGHRSVSWYQQTPGQGLQFLFEYFSETQRNKGNFPGRFSGRQFSNSRSEMNVSTLELGDSALYLCASSPQTGSNEKLFFGSGTQLSVL.

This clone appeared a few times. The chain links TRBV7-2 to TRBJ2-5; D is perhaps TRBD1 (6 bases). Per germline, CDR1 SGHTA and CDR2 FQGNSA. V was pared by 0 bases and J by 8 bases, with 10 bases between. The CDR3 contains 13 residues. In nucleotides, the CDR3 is TGTGCCAGCAGCTTAGCGGGGGCCCAAACCCAGTACTTC. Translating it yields CASSLAGAQTQYF.

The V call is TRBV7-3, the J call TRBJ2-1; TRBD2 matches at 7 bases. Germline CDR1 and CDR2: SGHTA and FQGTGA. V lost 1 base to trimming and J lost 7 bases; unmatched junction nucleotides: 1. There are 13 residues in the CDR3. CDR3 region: CASSLRGGNEQFF. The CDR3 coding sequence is TGTGCCAGCAGCTTAAGGGGAGGGAATGAGCAGTTCTTC.

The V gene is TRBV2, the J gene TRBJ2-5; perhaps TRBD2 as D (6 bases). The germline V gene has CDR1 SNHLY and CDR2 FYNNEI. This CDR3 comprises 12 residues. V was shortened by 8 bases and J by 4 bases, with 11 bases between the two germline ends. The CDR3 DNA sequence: TGTGCCAGCGCCGGGGGTGGAGAGACCCAGTACTTC. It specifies CASAGGGETQYF.

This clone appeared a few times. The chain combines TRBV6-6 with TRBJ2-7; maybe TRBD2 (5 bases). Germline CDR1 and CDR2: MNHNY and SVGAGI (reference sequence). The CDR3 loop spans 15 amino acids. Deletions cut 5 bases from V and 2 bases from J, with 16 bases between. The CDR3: CASSRSSGAAYEQYF. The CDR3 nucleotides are TGTGCCAGCAGTCGATCCAGCGGAGCAGCCTACGAGCAGTACTTC.

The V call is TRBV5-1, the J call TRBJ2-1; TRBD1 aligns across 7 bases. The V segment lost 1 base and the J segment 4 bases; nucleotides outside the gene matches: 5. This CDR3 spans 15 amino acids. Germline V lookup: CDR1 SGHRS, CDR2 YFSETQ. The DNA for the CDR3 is TGCGCCAGCAGCTTGACCGGGACAGAATACAATGAGCAGTTCTTC. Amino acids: CASSLTGTEYNEQFF.

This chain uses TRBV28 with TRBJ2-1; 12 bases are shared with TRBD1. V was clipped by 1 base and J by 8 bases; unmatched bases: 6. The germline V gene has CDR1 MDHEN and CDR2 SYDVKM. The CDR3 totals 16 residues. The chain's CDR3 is CASSLSGQGASDEQFF. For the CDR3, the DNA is TGTGCCAGCAGTTTATCGGGACAGGGGGCTTCTGATGAGCAGTTCTTC.

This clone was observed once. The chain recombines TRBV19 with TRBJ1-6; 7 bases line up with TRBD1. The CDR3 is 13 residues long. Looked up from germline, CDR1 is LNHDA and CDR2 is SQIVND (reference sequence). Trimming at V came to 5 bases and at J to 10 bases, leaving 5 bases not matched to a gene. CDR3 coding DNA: TGTGCCAGTAGTTTTACAGGGGAATCACCCCTCCACTTT. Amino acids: CASSFTGESPLHF.

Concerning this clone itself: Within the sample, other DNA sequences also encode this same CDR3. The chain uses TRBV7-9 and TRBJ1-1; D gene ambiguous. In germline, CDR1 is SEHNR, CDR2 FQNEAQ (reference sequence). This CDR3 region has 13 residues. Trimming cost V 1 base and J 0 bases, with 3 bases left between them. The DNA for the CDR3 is TGTGCCAGCAGCTTAGTTATGAACACTGAAGCTTTCTTT. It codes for CASSLVMNTEAFF.

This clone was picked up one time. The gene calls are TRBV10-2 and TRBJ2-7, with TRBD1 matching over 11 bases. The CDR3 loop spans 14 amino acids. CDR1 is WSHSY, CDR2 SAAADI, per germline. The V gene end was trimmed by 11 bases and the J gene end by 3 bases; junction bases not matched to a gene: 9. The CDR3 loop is CAVNPGTGGYEQYF. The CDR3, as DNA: TGCGCCGTCAACCCGGGGACAGGGGGCTACGAGCAGTACTTC.

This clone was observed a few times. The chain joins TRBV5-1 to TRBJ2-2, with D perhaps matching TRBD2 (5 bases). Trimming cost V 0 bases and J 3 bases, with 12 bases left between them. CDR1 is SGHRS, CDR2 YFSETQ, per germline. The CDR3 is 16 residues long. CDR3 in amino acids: CASSLGVARYTGELFF. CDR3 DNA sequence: TGCGCCAGCAGCTTGGGTGTAGCGAGATACACCGGGGAGCTGTTTTTT.

CDR3 residues: CACIRTSGAPEQFF. The CDR3 region has the DNA TGTGCCTGCATAAGGACTAGCGGTGCACCTGAGCAGTTCTTC. J is TRBJ2-1 and V is TRBV30; 10 bases are a match to TRBD2. The V segment lost 6 bases and the J segment 9 bases; nucleotides outside the gene matches: 11. The CDR3 has 14 amino acids. Looked up from germline, CDR1 is GTSNPN and CDR2 is SVGIG (reference sequence).

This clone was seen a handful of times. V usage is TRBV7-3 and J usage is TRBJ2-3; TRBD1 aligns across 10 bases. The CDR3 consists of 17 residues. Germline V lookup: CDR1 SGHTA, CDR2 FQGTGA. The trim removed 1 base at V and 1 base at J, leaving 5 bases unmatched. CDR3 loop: CASSLKRTGGGTDTQYF. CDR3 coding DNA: TGTGCCAGCAGCTTAAAGAGGACAGGGGGAGGCACAGATACGCAGTATTTT.

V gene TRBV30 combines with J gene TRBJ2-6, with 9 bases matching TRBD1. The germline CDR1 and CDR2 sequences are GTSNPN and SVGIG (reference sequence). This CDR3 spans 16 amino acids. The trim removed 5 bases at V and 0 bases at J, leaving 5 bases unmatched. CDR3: CAWGKTGGSGANVLTF. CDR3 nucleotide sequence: TGTGCCTGGGGTAAGACAGGGGGCTCTGGGGCCAACGTCCTGACTTTC.

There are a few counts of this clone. DNA of the CDR3: TGCGCCAGCAGCCCGAGGGAAGGGATGGCTAACTATGGCTACACCTTC. Residues: CASSPREGMANYGYTF. The chain employs TRBV4-1 and TRBJ1-2; D is unresolved. The CDR3 runs to 16 residues. Trimming took 4 bases from V and 0 from J, leaving 15 bases between them. CDR1 and CDR2 (germline): MGHRA, YSYEKL.

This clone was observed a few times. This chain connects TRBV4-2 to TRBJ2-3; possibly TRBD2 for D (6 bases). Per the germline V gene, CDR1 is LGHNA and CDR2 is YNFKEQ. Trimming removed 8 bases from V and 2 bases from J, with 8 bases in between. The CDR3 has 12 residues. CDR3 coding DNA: TGTGCCAGCGGCGGGACCACAGATACGCAGTATTTT. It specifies CASGGTTDTQYF.

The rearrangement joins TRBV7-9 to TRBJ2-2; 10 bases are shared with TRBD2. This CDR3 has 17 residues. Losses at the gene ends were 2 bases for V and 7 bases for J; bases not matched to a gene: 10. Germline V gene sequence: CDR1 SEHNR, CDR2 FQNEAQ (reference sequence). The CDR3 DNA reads TGTGCCAGCAGCTTAACAGCGGGAGGGCCCGAGAGCGGGGAGCTGTTTTTT. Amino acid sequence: CASSLTAGGPESGELFF.

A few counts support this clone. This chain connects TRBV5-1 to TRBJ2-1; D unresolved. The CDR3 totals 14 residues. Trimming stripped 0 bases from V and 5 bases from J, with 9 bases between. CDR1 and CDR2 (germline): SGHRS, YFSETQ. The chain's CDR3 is CASSLEPRNNEQFF. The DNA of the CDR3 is TGCGCCAGCAGCTTGGAACCTAGGAACAATGAGCAGTTCTTC.

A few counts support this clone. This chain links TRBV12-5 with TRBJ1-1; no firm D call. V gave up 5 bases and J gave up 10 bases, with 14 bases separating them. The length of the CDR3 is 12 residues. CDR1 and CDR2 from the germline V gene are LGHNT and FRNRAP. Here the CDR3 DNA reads TGTGCTAGTGGTCCCTTGGAAGGAGGAGCTTTCTTT. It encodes CASGPLEGGAFF.

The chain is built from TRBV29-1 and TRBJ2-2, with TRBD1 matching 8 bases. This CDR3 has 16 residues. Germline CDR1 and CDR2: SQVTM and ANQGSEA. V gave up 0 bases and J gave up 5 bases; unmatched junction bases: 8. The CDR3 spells CSVEEIGQGRTGELFF. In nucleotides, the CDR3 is TGCAGCGTTGAAGAGATAGGACAGGGCAGGACCGGGGAGCTGTTTTTT.

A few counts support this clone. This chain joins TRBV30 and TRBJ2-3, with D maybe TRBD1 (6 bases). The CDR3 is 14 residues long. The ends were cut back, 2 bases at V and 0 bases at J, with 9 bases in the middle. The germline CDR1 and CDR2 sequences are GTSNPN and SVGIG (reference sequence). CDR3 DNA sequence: TGTGCCTGGAGTATAGGGGGAAGCACAGATACGCAGTATTTT. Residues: CAWSIGGSTDTQYF.

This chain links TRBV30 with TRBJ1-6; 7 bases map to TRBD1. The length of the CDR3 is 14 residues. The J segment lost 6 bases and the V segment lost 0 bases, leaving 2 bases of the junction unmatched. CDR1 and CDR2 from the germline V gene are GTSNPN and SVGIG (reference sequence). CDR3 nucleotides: TGTGCCTGGAGTGTACAGGGGAGTAATTCACCCCTCCACTTT. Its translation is CAWSVQGSNSPLHF.